This is a list of T cell receptor beta chains from one sample in a study of CD8 T cells in Susac syndrome. TCRdb re-analysed the immunoSEQ multiplex PCR reads in MiXCR, keeping a single row per CDR3 protein. This table has some 120,000 distinct CDR3 sequences, nearly 95% appearing once. Sequencing was done on a sample of CD4+ T cells from PBMCs. These receptors were obtained from a human donor in good health. Each CDR3 is given with its conserved first and last residue. A D gene is named only where the DNA matches it firmly. Not all rows give a size; the values are once, few, many and, for expanded clones, a class.

cdr3_nt cdr3_aa d_call j_call clone_size v_call
TGTGCCAGCAGCTCGGGACTCCAGGTCGGGGAGCTGTTTTTT CASSSGLQVGELFF . TRBJ2-2 . TRBV7-9
TGCAGTGCTAGAGATCAGCAGGGCTACGAGCAGTACTTC CSARDQQGYEQYF . TRBJ2-7 . TRBV20-1
TGCAGTGCTAAAGGACTCACATCCTTAACCTACGAGCAGTACTTC CSAKGLTSLTYEQYF . TRBJ2-7 . TRBV20-1
TGTGCCAGTAGTACCAGACTAGCGGGGGTTAGCACAGATACGCAGTATTTT CASSTRLAGVSTDTQYF TRBD2 TRBJ2-3 once TRBV19
TGTGCCAGCAGTTACTCTGGAGCGAAGGATTCACCCCTCCACTTT CASSYSGAKDSPLHF . TRBJ1-6 . TRBV6-2/TRBV6-3
TGCGCCAGCAGCTTGGCCGGGACTAACACAGATACGCAGTATTTT CASSLAGTNTDTQYF TRBD2 TRBJ2-3 . TRBV5-1
TGCGCCAGGAAGCTCGACAATGAGCAGTTCTTC CARKLDNEQFF . TRBJ2-1 . TRBV23-1
TGCGCCAGCAGCTTGGCCGGGGACGCCTACAATGAGCAGTTCTTC CASSLAGDAYNEQFF . TRBJ2-1 . TRBV5-1
TGTGCCAGCAGCCAAGTAAGCTCGTATGAGCAGTTCTTC CASSQVSSYEQFF . TRBJ2-1 . TRBV14
TGCGCCAGCAGCTTGGATGGACAGGGCCACAATGAGCAGTTCTTC CASSLDGQGHNEQFF TRBD1 TRBJ2-1 . TRBV5-1
TGTGCCAGCAGTTACCTAGCCTACGAGCAGTACTTC CASSYLAYEQYF . TRBJ2-7 few TRBV6-2/TRBV6-3
TGCGCCAGCGTGGGGTATGGGGGGCTTTTTTCCTACAATGAGCAGTTCTTC CASVGYGGLFSYNEQFF . TRBJ2-1 . TRBV5-1
TGTGCCAGCAGCTCCCGAAGGGGCACTGAAGCTTTCTTT CASSSRRGTEAFF . TRBJ1-1 . TRBV5-5
TGCAGCGTTGAAGATCCCTATGGAGAGACCCAGTACTTC CSVEDPYGETQYF . TRBJ2-5 . TRBV29-1
TGCAGTGCTAGAGGCCCGGGCATAGGGTCACCCCTCCACTTT CSARGPGIGSPLHF . TRBJ1-6 . TRBV20-1
TGCAGTGCTAGGTGGGCGGGAGGCAACTACGAGCAGTACTTC CSARWAGGNYEQYF TRBD2 TRBJ2-7 . TRBV20-1
TGCAGTGCTAGAGGACTAGCGGCAGTCTACGAGCAGTACTTC CSARGLAAVYEQYF TRBD2 TRBJ2-7 . TRBV20-1
TGTGCCAGCAGCTTACTTAGGGTGGATGAAAAACTGTTTTTT CASSLLRVDEKLFF . TRBJ1-4 . TRBV7-2
TGTGCCAGCAGCCAAGAGACCCAGGCCATCGCCTTTGAAGCTTTCTTT CASSQETQAIAFEAFF . TRBJ1-1 . TRBV3-1
TGTGCCAGCAGTTACGAGCAGGAACGACAAGAGACCCAGTACTTC CASSYEQERQETQYF . TRBJ2-5 . TRBV6-2/TRBV6-3
TGCAGTGCTACGGAAAGGCCCGGACCATGGCAGCCCCAGCATTTT CSATERPGPWQPQHF . TRBJ1-5 . TRBV20-1
TGCAGCGTTGAGACCCCACTTAACACCGGGGAGCTGTTTTTT CSVETPLNTGELFF . TRBJ2-2 . TRBV29-1
TGTGCCAGCAGCGGGGCCAGCGACAGGGCCAATGAGCAGTTCTTC CASSGASDRANEQFF TRBD1 TRBJ2-1 . TRBV11-2
TGTGCCACGATAGCGGGAGCCTTCAACACCGGGGAGCTGTTTTTT CATIAGAFNTGELFF TRBD2 TRBJ2-2 . TRBV12-3/TRBV12-4
TGCGCCAGCACTGAGGGGGGCGGGGGCTACAAACTGAGCTCCTACGAGCAGTACTTC CASTEGGGGYKLSSYEQYF . TRBJ2-7 . TRBV5-1
TGTGCCAGTAGTATAGGAACCAACTATGGCTACACCTTC CASSIGTNYGYTF . TRBJ1-2 . TRBV19
TGTGCCAGCACGGGACTAGCGGGAGCGGCGGATCGGATTCAGTACTTC CASTGLAGAADRIQYF TRBD2 TRBJ2-4 . TRBV6-2/TRBV6-3
TGTGCCAGCAGACTACGCCTTGGCAGCAATCAGCCCCAGCATTTT CASRLRLGSNQPQHF . TRBJ1-5 . TRBV6-1
TGTGCCAGCAGTTTCTTACGAAAACAGGGCGATGAGCAGTTCTTC CASSFLRKQGDEQFF . TRBJ2-1 . TRBV6-2/TRBV6-3
TGTGCCAGCAGCCTCCGGACAGGGAGGAGCTCTGGGGCCAACGTCCTGACTTTC CASSLRTGRSSGANVLTF TRBD1 TRBJ2-6 . TRBV9
TGTGCCAGCAGCGTAGAAGCCAAGCAGGGTGGCAATGAGCAGTTCTTC CASSVEAKQGGNEQFF . TRBJ2-1 . TRBV9
TGTGCCAGCAGTCCAGACCTAGGACCAACAACTGAAGCTTTCTTT CASSPDLGPTTEAFF . TRBJ1-1 . TRBV27
TGCGCCAGCAGCTTAGGGGGCGAGGAGACCCAGTACTTC CASSLGGEETQYF TRBD1 TRBJ2-5 . TRBV5-1
TGTGCCAGCAGTGTTTGGGGGAGAAGTGAAAATGAGCAGTTCTTC CASSVWGRSENEQFF . TRBJ2-1 . TRBV28
TGTGCCAGCAGCTGGGGACAGGGAAGTGAGCAGCCCCAGCATTTT CASSWGQGSEQPQHF TRBD1 TRBJ1-5 . TRBV7-2
TGCAGCGTTGTGGGGCCTACTAACTATGGCTACACCTTC CSVVGPTNYGYTF . TRBJ1-2 . TRBV29-1
TGTGCCAGCAGCCAAACGAACACTGAAGCTTTCTTT CASSQTNTEAFF . TRBJ1-1 . TRBV3-1
TGTGCCAGCAGCTTAGCCCGCGGGGGGTTCGATACGCAGTATTTT CASSLARGGFDTQYF TRBD2 TRBJ2-3 . TRBV7-2
TGCGCCAGCAGCCAAGTAGGGACAGGGTATGAAGCTTTCTTT CASSQVGTGYEAFF TRBD1 TRBJ1-1 . TRBV4-3
TGTGCCAGCAGTGAAGGGATCCCGAAATTGTATGGCTACACCTTC CASSEGIPKLYGYTF . TRBJ1-2 . TRBV2
TGTGCCATCAGTGAGTCGACTCGCGGGGGGCGCACAGATACGCAGTATTTT CAISESTRGGRTDTQYF TRBD2 TRBJ2-3 . TRBV10-3
TGTGCCAGCAGCCCACTGGGGGCTGACACTGAAGCTTTCTTT CASSPLGADTEAFF . TRBJ1-1 . TRBV7-9
TGTGCCAGCAGCTCCGTAAGGGGGACAGATACGCAGTATTTT CASSSVRGTDTQYF . TRBJ2-3 . TRBV5-6
TGTGCCAGCAGCCCCCCGGGACAGAACTATGGCTACACCTTC CASSPPGQNYGYTF TRBD1 TRBJ1-2 . TRBV7-9
TGTGCCAGCAGTTACTCGACTAGCGGGAGGAAAATGAATGAGCAGTTCTTC CASSYSTSGRKMNEQFF TRBD2 TRBJ2-1 once TRBV6-2/TRBV6-3
TGTGCCAGCAGCCAGGAGGGACTAGCGGGCGTCAACACCGGGGAGCTGTTTTTT CASSQEGLAGVNTGELFF TRBD2 TRBJ2-2 . TRBV3-1
TGTGCCACCAGCAGAGATCGGAACAGGGAATTTTCTGGCTACACCTTC CATSRDRNREFSGYTF . TRBJ1-2 . TRBV15
TGTGCCAGCAGCCCGGGGCAGTCGGGCTCCTATAATTCACCCCTCCACTTT CASSPGQSGSYNSPLHF . TRBJ1-6 once TRBV5-6
TGTGCCAGCAGCCAAGACCGGCGGGGGGGCGGCGCAGATACGCAGTATTTT CASSQDRRGGGADTQYF TRBD2 TRBJ2-3 . TRBV4-2
TGCAGCGTGGAACTAGTCTACAATGAGCAGTTCTTC CSVELVYNEQFF . TRBJ2-1 once TRBV29-1
TGTGCCAGCAGCTCGACTGAACTCAATGAGCAGTTCTTC CASSSTELNEQFF . TRBJ2-1 . TRBV5-4
TGTGCCAGCAGCCAAGATCGGGGGACCCTCGCCACCGGGGAGCTGCTTTTT CASSQDRGTLATGELLF . TRBJ2-2 . TRBV3-1
TGTGCCAGTAATGAACAGGGGCGAGCCTACGAGCAGTACTTC CASNEQGRAYEQYF TRBD1 TRBJ2-7 . TRBV19